Listed below are T cell receptor beta chains from one sample, sequenced in a study of T cell clonotyping in hematopoietic cell transplantation. Profiling relied on immunoSEQ multiplex PCR, and the TCRdb table lists in-frame clones only, not all of them. Counted here are about 21,000 clones, 90% occurring once; the ten biggest clones make up around 3.6%. This specimen consisted of peripheral blood mononuclear cells, obtained before stem cell transplant. Receptors were obtained from a man in his late teens or twenties with biphenotypic leukemia. Some clones in this sample may be carry-over from other donors' samples. CDR3s include the opening cysteine and the closing phenylalanine or tryptophan. Fields, in order: V gene, CDR3 protein.

TRBV5-4	CASSLLAGVAAGELFF
TRBV2	CASREAGQGEGELFF
TRBV10-3	CAISDAGVSEQYF
TRBV7-6	CASSVPGDNEQFF
TRBV29-1	CSVRLAGRSYEQYF
TRBV30	CAWSVGGRLRGYTF
TRBV30	CAWAPVRNEQFF
TRBV25-1	CASSPQGANTEAFF
TRBV6-1	CASSIFTEAFF
TRBV7-9	CASSTSGLRYEQYF
TRBV28	CASSLFAGQETQYF
TRBV6-6	CASRREGSSYEQYF
TRBV7-3	CASSRERASVYEQYF
TRBV11-1	CASSLFLDTQYF
TRBV6-1	CASRDQRGINYGYTF
TRBV13	CASSLFTEAFF
TRBV27	CASSRSSGANVLTF
TRBV4-1	CASSLAAGNTIYF
TRBV19	CASSLSLVYEQYF
TRBV4-1	CASSQDRQQYSGYTF
TRBV7-9	CASLRGETQYF
TRBV6-6	CASSRDRVAEAFF